These T cell receptor beta chains were read from a single sample in a study of shared clonotypes between healthy human individuals. The protocol was immunoSEQ multiplex PCR, while the TCRdb copy is restricted to in-frame clones and leaves out a portion. The sample includes some 900,000 clones, around 80% of them seen just once. Sequenced sample: memory CD4+ T cells sorted from blood. The receptors shown here come from a man aged 18 to 29 in good health. Both conserved end residues are part of each CDR3. The D gene is left open where the match is weak. Some rows mark clone size as missing; the rest say once, few, many or name a class of expanded clone.

J gene,D gene,V gene,clone size,CDR3 protein,CDR3 DNA
TRBJ2-7,.,TRBV5-1,.,CASSLSGDTTEQYF,TGCGCCAGCAGCCTTTCAGGGGATACCACCGAGCAGTACTTC
TRBJ1-2,TRBD1,TRBV11-2,few,CASSLEQGVRGYTF,TGTGCCAGCAGCTTAGAGCAGGGGGTGCGGGGCTACACCTTC
TRBJ2-1,TRBD2,TRBV19,once,CASKTTSGGADEQFF,TGTGCCAGTAAAACTACTAGCGGGGGGGCCGATGAGCAGTTCTTC
TRBJ1-2,.,TRBV15,.,CATSRGDYGYTF,TGTGCCACCAGCAGAGGTGACTATGGCTACACCTTC
TRBJ2-7,.,TRBV5-4,.,CASSLDRGTPYEQYF,TGTGCCAGCAGCTTGGATCGGGGGACCCCCTACGAGCAGTACTTC
TRBJ2-7,TRBD1,TRBV28,.,CASRGTGEAYEQYF,TGTGCCAGCAGGGGGACAGGGGAGGCCTACGAGCAGTACTTC
TRBJ1-1,.,TRBV12-5,once,CASGLRREAEAFF,TGTGCTAGTGGTTTGAGACGTGAGGCTGAAGCTTTCTTT
TRBJ1-2,.,TRBV2,.,CASSGDGPYGYTF,TGTGCCAGCAGTGGGGACGGCCCCTATGGCTACACCTTC
TRBJ1-2,TRBD1,TRBV9,.,CASSVGQGNGYTF,TGTGCCAGCAGCGTGGGACAGGGGAATGGCTACACCTTC
TRBJ1-5,TRBD1,TRBV29-1,once,CSVRQGGNQPQHF,TGCAGCGTACGACAGGGGGGCAATCAGCCCCAGCATTTT
TRBJ2-3,TRBD2,TRBV7-9,few,CASSFLSGAPSTDTQYF,TGTGCCAGCAGCTTCCTTAGCGGGGCCCCTAGCACAGATACGCAGTATTTT
TRBJ2-3,TRBD2,TRBV7-6,.,CASSSYVGLADTQYF,TGTGCCAGCAGCTCCTACGTTGGACTAGCGGATACGCAGTATTTT
TRBJ1-1,.,TRBV20-1,few,CSASRDEAFF,TGCAGTGCCAGCAGGGATGAAGCTTTCTTT
TRBJ1-2,.,TRBV30,.,CAWSVPQMREGYTF,TGTGCCTGGAGTGTACCCCAAATGCGGGAAGGCTACACCTTC
TRBJ2-2,.,TRBV27,.,CASSSGLYTGELFF,TGTGCCAGCAGTTCTGGACTTTATACCGGGGAGCTGTTTTTT
TRBJ1-3,.,TRBV30,.,CAWIVGGRSGNTIYF,TGTGCCTGGATTGTCGGGGGGCGTTCTGGAAACACCATATATTTT
TRBJ1-1,.,TRBV19,few,CASSRTSSRTPFF,TGTGCCAGTAGCAGGACCAGTTCACGAACGCCTTTCTTT
TRBJ2-7,TRBD1,TRBV5-1,.,CASSLGPRDRGWYF,TGCGCCAGCAGTCTGGGCCCCCGGGACAGGGGGTGGTACTTC
TRBJ1-1,.,TRBV30,.,CAWGMGGATEAFF,TGTGCCTGGGGAATGGGGGGTGCCACTGAAGCTTTCTTT
TRBJ2-7,.,TRBV7-9,.,CAVVGTGYEQYF,TGTGCTGTTGTCGGGACCGGGTACGAGCAGTACTTC
TRBJ2-3,.,TRBV4-1,.,CASSQAPSGQPDTQYF,TGCGCCAGCAGCCAAGCCCCAAGCGGGCAGCCAGATACGCAGTATTTT
TRBJ2-3,.,TRBV11-3,few,CASSLGVDGFPDTQYF,TGTGCCAGCAGCTTAGGTGTGGACGGCTTCCCAGATACGCAGTATTTT
TRBJ1-2,.,TRBV28,.,CASSTGRAYGYTF,TGTGCCAGCTCCACGGGCAGGGCCTATGGCTACACCTTC
TRBJ1-2,.,TRBV6-6,.,CASSQNRAGYGYTF,TGTGCCAGCAGTCAAAACAGGGCTGGCTATGGCTACACCTTC
TRBJ1-4,.,TRBV28,.,CASRLIRGTNEKLFF,TGTGCCAGCAGGCTAATCAGGGGAACTAATGAAAAACTGTTTTTT
TRBJ1-2,TRBD1,TRBV27,.,CASSLTGGTNYGYTF,TGTGCCAGCAGTTTAACAGGGGGCACTAACTATGGCTACACCTTC
TRBJ1-1,.,TRBV7-6,.,CASSATRDTEAFF,TGTGCCAGCAGCGCCACAAGGGACACTGAAGCTTTCTTT
TRBJ1-2,TRBD1,TRBV19,.,CASSPGTGGNYGYTF,TGTGCCAGTAGTCCCGGGACAGGGGGCAACTATGGCTACACCTTC
TRBJ1-2,TRBD1,TRBV27,.,CASSYRQGASGYTF,TGTGCCAGCAGTTATCGACAGGGGGCATCTGGCTACACCTTC
TRBJ2-1,TRBD2,TRBV12-5,once,CASGQISGFFPNEQFF,TGTGCTAGTGGTCAAATTAGCGGGTTCTTCCCGAATGAGCAGTTCTTC
TRBJ2-1,.,TRBV19,.,CAVGANEQFF,TGTGCCGTTGGGGCCAATGAGCAGTTCTTC
TRBJ1-2,TRBD1,TRBV7-9,.,CASSSPGQFYGYTF,TGTGCCAGCAGCTCCCCGGGACAGTTCTATGGCTACACCTTC
TRBJ1-1,.,TRBV10-3,.,CAISESTINRANTEAFF,TGTGCCATCAGTGAGTCGACAATCAATCGGGCTAACACTGAAGCTTTCTTT
TRBJ2-3,TRBD2,TRBV9,once,CASSVHGLETDTQYF,TGTGCCAGCAGCGTACACGGACTAGAGACAGATACGCAGTATTTT
TRBJ2-1,TRBD2,TRBV7-2,once,CASSFSGGSYNEQFF,TGTGCCAGCAGCTTTAGCGGGGGCTCCTACAATGAGCAGTTCTTC
TRBJ1-1,TRBD1,TRBV5-3,.,CARSFGTAMNTEAFF,TGTGCCAGAAGCTTCGGGACAGCGATGAACACTGAAGCTTTCTTT
TRBJ1-4,.,TRBV6-5,few,CASSTGQGKLFF,TGTGCCAGCAGTACGGGGCAAGGGAAACTGTTTTTT
TRBJ1-3,.,TRBV7-2,.,CASSLALQGSGNTIYF,TGTGCCAGCAGCTTAGCACTACAGGGCTCTGGAAACACCATATATTTT
TRBJ1-2,.,TRBV10-3,.,CAISGGKGPHGYTF,TGTGCCATCAGTGGGGGGAAGGGTCCCCATGGCTACACCTTC
TRBJ2-3,.,TRBV9,.,CASSVMGGSGTDTQYF,TGTGCCAGCAGCGTAATGGGGGGCTCGGGCACAGATACGCAGTATTTT
TRBJ1-2,.,TRBV6-1,many,CASSRGTAYGYTF,TGTGCCAGCAGCCGCGGGACGGCTTATGGCTACACCTTC
TRBJ2-2,.,TRBV6-6,.,CASSLQGLNTGELFF,TGTGCCAGCAGCCTACAGGGCCTTAACACCGGGGAGCTGTTTTTT
TRBJ2-5,.,TRBV7-9,once,CASSFGLATEETQYF,TGTGCCAGCAGCTTTGGTCTAGCTACGGAAGAGACCCAGTACTTC
TRBJ1-5,TRBD1,TRBV19,few,CASDRGINQPQHF,TGTGCCAGCGACAGGGGAATCAATCAGCCCCAGCATTTT
TRBJ1-5,.,TRBV2,.,CAKSAGSNQPQHF,TGTGCCAAGTCGGCAGGTAGCAATCAGCCCCAGCATTTT
TRBJ2-5,TRBD2,TRBV19,.,CASSILAGETETQYF,TGTGCCAGTAGTATACTAGCGGGAGAAACCGAGACCCAGTACTTC
TRBJ2-7,.,TRBV9,.,CASSPTPPVSSYEQYF,TGTGCCAGCAGCCCGACCCCCCCGGTTTCCTCCTACGAGCAGTACTTC
TRBJ2-2,TRBD2,TRBV5-1,.,CASSLATSGITGELFF,TGCGCCAGCAGCTTGGCGACTAGCGGGATCACCGGGGAGCTGTTTTTT
TRBJ2-7,.,TRBV5-6,.,CASSRQAGYEQYF,TGTGCCAGCAGCCGACAGGCGGGCTACGAGCAGTACTTC
TRBJ2-7,.,TRBV6-5,.,CASRTGSARSEQYF,TGTGCCAGCAGGACCGGGTCAGCTAGGAGCGAGCAGTACTTC
TRBJ1-2,.,TRBV5-6,.,CASSPTVSAIRYGYTF,TGTGCCAGCAGCCCCACAGTGTCGGCGATTCGCTATGGCTACACCTTC
TRBJ2-3,.,TRBV9,.,CASSGDGYTDTQYF,TGTGCCAGCAGCGGGGACGGGTACACAGATACGCAGTATTTT
TRBJ2-5,.,TRBV2,.,CASGPGTETQYF,TGTGCCAGCGGGCCCGGGACGGAGACCCAGTACTTC
TRBJ2-1,.,TRBV5-1,once,CASCRDSTYNEQFF,TGCGCCAGCTGCCGGGACTCAACCTACAATGAGCAGTTCTTC
TRBJ1-3,.,TRBV5-4,.,CASSLGWGTGNTIYF,TGTGCCAGCAGCTTGGGTTGGGGGACTGGAAACACCATATATTTT